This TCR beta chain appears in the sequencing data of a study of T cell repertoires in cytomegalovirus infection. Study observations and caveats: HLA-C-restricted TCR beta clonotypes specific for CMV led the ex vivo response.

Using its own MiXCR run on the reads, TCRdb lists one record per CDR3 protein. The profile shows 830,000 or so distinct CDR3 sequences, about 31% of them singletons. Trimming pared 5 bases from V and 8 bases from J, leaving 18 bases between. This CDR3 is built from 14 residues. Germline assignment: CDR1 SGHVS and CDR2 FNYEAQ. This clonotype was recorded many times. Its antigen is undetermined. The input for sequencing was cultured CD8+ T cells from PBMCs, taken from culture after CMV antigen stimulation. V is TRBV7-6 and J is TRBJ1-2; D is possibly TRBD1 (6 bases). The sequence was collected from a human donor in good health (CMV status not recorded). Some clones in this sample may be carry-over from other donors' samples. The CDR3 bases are TGTGCCAGCAGCCCCGGGACACCTGGCGGGGGCTACACCTTC. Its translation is CASSPGTPGGGYTF. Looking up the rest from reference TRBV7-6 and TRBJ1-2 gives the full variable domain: GAGVSQSPRYKVTKRGQDVALRCDPISGHVSLYWYRQALGQGPEFLTYFNYEAQQDKSGLPNDRFSAERPEGSISTLTIQRTEQRDSAMYRCASSPGTPGGGYTFGSGTRLTVV.